The T cell receptor (beta chain) described here comes from a study of cytomegalovirus exposure and HLA in healthy donors. Profiled with immunoSEQ multiplex PCR; TCRdb holds only in-frame clones, not every one. The sample lists around 110,000 clones; less than 90% were seen once. The V gene end was trimmed by 4 bases and the J gene end by 0 bases; junction bases not matched to a gene: 8. The germline V gene has CDR1 LGHNA and CDR2 YNFKEQ. The CDR3 contains 16 residues. Sequenced sample: PBMCs. The source is a woman younger than 35 in good health and CMV-seropositive. The chain combines TRBV4-2 with TRBJ2-7; 8 bases are a match to TRBD2. CDR3 DNA: TGTGCCAGCAGCCGGAAAGCGGGGGATAGCTCCTACGAGCAGTACTTC. It translates to CASSRKAGDSSYEQYF.